The 3 T cell receptor beta chains below come from one sample, sequenced in a study of response to subunit inactivated influenza vaccine. Each CDR3 protein gets one entry after TCRdb re-called the RT-PCR reads with MiXCR. The sample holds around 250,000 distinct CDR3 sequences, 10% to 15% seen once. The sequencing here drew on non-naive T cells sorted from PBMCs, taken around two weeks before vaccination. The receptor set was obtained from a man aged 50 or older who received an inactivated influenza vaccine.

This clonotype was picked up many times. This chain uses TRBV11-1 with TRBJ2-2, with 8 bases matching TRBD2. V dropped 2 bases and J dropped 6; count of bases not matched to a gene: 8. The germline V gene has CDR1 SGHAT and CDR2 FQDESV (reference sequence). The CDR3 covers 16 residues. The CDR3 nucleotides read TGTGCCAGCAGCTTAACGAGGGCGGGAGGCGCCGGGGAGCTGTTTTTT. Translated: CASSLTRAGGAGELFF.

Many counts were recorded for this clonotype. V usage is TRBV5-1 and J usage is TRBJ2-5; 9 bases are a match to TRBD1. The CDR3 length is 14 residues. V was clipped by 4 bases and J by 1 base; unmatched bases: 2. Per germline, CDR1 SGHRS and CDR2 YFSETQ. CDR3 sequence (DNA): TGCGCCAGCAGCCCGGGACAGGGCCAAGAGACCCAGTACTTC. Its protein is CASSPGQGQETQYF.

Ten or more counts support this clonotype. The chain links TRBV6-2 or TRBV6-3 to TRBJ2-1, with D unresolved. The CDR3 is 17 amino acids. Trimming shortened V by 3 bases and J by 4 bases, and 19 bases separated the two germline ends. The germline V gene has CDR1 MNHEY and CDR2 SVGEGT. The CDR3 here is CASSYSPLGGLYNEQFF. For the CDR3, the DNA is TGTGCCAGCAGTTATTCGCCTTTGGGCGGCCTTTACAATGAGCAGTTCTTC.